The following is a T cell receptor (beta chain) sequence with its context. Sequencing was performed with immunoSEQ multiplex PCR; in TCRdb, only in-frame clones are kept and a portion is missing. Seen here are fewer than 110,000 clones, more than 70% observed once, and the top ten hold roughly 1.4%. The CDR3 loop spans 13 amino acids. Per germline, CDR1 SEHNR and CDR2 FQNEAQ (reference sequence). V was trimmed by 3 bases and J by 10 bases, leaving 13 bases between them. The sample comes from a study of T cell responses to AZD1222 COVID-19 vaccine. Sequenced material: peripheral blood, taken on day 0 of AZD1222 vaccination. The chain has TRBV7-9 and TRBJ2-1; tentatively, D is TRBD1 or TRBD2 (5 bases each). The clonotype comes from an adult in good health. The CDR3 nucleotides read TGTGCCAGCAGCTTGGGGGTAACAGAGGAGCAGTTCTTC. It is translated as CASSLGVTEEQFF.